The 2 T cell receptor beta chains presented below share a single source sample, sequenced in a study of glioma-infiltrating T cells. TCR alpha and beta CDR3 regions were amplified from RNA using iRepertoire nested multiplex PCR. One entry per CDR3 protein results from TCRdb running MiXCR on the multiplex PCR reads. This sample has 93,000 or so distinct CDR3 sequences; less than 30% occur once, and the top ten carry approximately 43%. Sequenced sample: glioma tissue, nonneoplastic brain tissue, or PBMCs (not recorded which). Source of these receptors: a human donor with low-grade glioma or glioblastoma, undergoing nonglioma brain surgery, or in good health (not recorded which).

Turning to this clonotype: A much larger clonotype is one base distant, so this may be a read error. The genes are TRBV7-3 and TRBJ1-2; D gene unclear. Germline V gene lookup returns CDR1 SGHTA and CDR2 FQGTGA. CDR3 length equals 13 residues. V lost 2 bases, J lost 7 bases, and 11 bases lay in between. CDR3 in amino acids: CASSLVGGIGYTF. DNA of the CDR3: TGTGCCAGCAGCTTAGTTGGAGGGATTGGCTACACCTTC.

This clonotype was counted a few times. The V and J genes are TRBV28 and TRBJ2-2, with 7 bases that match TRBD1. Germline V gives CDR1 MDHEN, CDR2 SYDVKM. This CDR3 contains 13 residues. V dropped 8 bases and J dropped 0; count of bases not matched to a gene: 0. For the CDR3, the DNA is TGTGCCAGCGGGACAGCGAACACCGGGGAGCTGTTTTTT. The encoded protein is CASGTANTGELFF.